The 22 T cell receptor beta chains listed next were all sequenced from one sample in a study of cytomegalovirus exposure and HLA in healthy donors. PCR amplification relied on 60 Vbeta primers (plus 13 Jbeta primers). Generated by immunoSEQ multiplex PCR, the TCRdb table keeps only in-frame clones and is missing some. This sample has about 140,000 clones; roughly 80% occur once, and the top ten carry 3% to 3.5%. The material sequenced was PBMCs. The receptors shown here come from a man in his forties or fifties in good health and CMV-seronegative.

The CDR3 region is CASHGQVNEKLFF. DNA for the CDR3: TGTGCCAGTCATGGACAGGTCAATGAAAAACTGTTTTTT. The chain joins TRBV4-2 to TRBJ1-4, with TRBD1 matching over 7 bases. The germline V gene encodes CDR1 LGHNA and CDR2 YNFKEQ. V was pared by 9 bases and J by 5 bases, with 6 bases of the junction left unmatched. CDR3 length: 13 amino acids.

This clone was observed a handful of times. J is TRBJ1-6 and V is TRBV5-1; maybe TRBD1 (5 bases). This CDR3 comprises 13 residues. Germline CDR1 reads SGHRS; CDR2 reads YFSETQ. V was clipped by 9 bases and J by 8 bases, with 15 bases between them. Here the CDR3 reads CATRGGGDSPLHF. In DNA, the CDR3 is TGCGCCACCCGCGGGGGGGGAGATTCACCCCTCCACTTT.

The chain uses TRBV29-1 and TRBJ1-1, with TRBD1 matching over 10 bases. Trimming took 1 base from V and 11 from J; bases not matched to a gene: 7. This CDR3 is built from 13 residues. The germline gives CDR1 SQVTM, CDR2 ANQGSEA. CDR3 in amino acids: CSVEVRQGAWAFF. DNA of the CDR3: TGCAGCGTTGAAGTCCGACAGGGGGCCTGGGCTTTCTTT.

This clone was found once. The chain uses TRBV5-6 and TRBJ1-5; D is unclear. The CDR3 loop spans 18 amino acids. The germline CDR1 and CDR2 sequences are SGHDT and YYEEEE. Trimming took 2 bases from V and 0 from J, leaving 18 bases between them. CDR3 loop: CASSFSARTDHSNQPQHF. CDR3 in DNA: TGTGCCAGCAGCTTTTCAGCGAGGACTGACCATAGCAATCAGCCCCAGCATTTT.

There are a few counts of this clone. This chain joins TRBV6-5 and TRBJ1-2; 7 bases map to TRBD1. Germline-derived CDR1 and CDR2 are MNHEY and SVGAGI. The trim removed 7 bases at V and 2 bases at J, leaving 1 base unmatched. The CDR3 has 12 residues. The CDR3 loop is CASMTGNYGYTF. In nucleotides, the CDR3 is TGTGCCAGCATGACAGGGAACTATGGCTACACCTTC.

This chain's CDR3 is CASRSGGPQHF. The CDR3 DNA is TGTGCCAGCAGGTCGGGTGGGCCCCAGCATTTT. This sequence joins TRBV5-8 and TRBJ1-5, with D unresolved. V was cut by 5 bases and J by 9 bases, with 9 bases left in between. The CDR3 loop spans 11 amino acids. Germline V gene lookup returns CDR1 SGHTS and CDR2 YDEGEE.

This clone has a handful of counts. V gene TRBV11-2 combines with J gene TRBJ2-5; 7 bases fit TRBD2. J gave up 5 bases and V 3 bases, and 6 bases lay outside the gene matches. Germline-derived CDR1 and CDR2 are SGHAT and FQNNGV. This CDR3 is built from 14 residues. The CDR3 sequence: CASSLPTSAETQYF. The DNA of the CDR3 is TGTGCCAGCAGCTTGCCCACTAGCGCGGAGACCCAGTACTTC. Using reference TRBV11-2 and TRBJ2-5 for the parts outside the CDR3, the full variable domain is EAGVAQSPRYKIIEKRQSVAFWCNPISGHATLYWYQQILGQGPKLLIQFQNNGVVDDSQLPKDRFSAERLKGVDSTLKIQPAKLEDSAVYLCASSLPTSAETQYFGPGTRLLVL.

The chain employs TRBV4-2 and TRBJ2-1; 12 positions match TRBD2. This CDR3 is 20 amino acids long. CDR1 and CDR2 from the germline V gene are LGHNA and YNFKEQ. V lost 0 bases, J lost 0 bases, and 9 bases stayed unmatched. CDR3 DNA sequence: TGTGCCAGCAGCCAAGATCGGCCTAGCGGGGGGGGGAGCTCCTACAATGAGCAGTTCTTC. Translated, it gives CASSQDRPSGGGSSYNEQFF.

This chain uses TRBV6-1 with TRBJ1-5, with D maybe TRBD1 (5 bases). CDR3 size: 15 residues. The V and J ends lost 1 base and 7 bases respectively, with 14 bases between them. Germline assignment: CDR1 MNHNS and CDR2 SASEGT. The chain's CDR3 is CASSEVQPGKQPQHF. The CDR3 DNA follows: TGTGCCAGCAGTGAAGTTCAACCAGGGAAGCAGCCCCAGCATTTT.

This clone was observed a handful of times. This chain uses TRBV5-1 with TRBJ2-5; 12 nucleotides align to TRBD1. The V and J ends lost 4 bases and 4 bases, in that order; junction bases with no gene match: 5. The CDR3 spans 15 residues. Germline loops: CDR1 SGHRS, CDR2 YFSETQ. The CDR3 DNA follows: TGCGCCAGCAGCCGGGGACAGGGGGCAAGAGAGACCCAGTACTTC. Its protein product is CASSRGQGARETQYF.

The count of this clone is one. This chain links TRBV28 with TRBJ1-2; perhaps TRBD1 as D (5 bases). Deletions cut 6 bases from V and 9 bases from J, with 20 bases between. Germline CDR1 is MDHEN and CDR2 is SYDVKM. The CDR3 loop spans 14 amino acids. This CDR3 is CASSMGGALVRYTF. The CDR3 coding sequence is TGTGCCAGCAGCATGGGTGGGGCCCTTGTCCGCTACACCTTC.

This clone was found once. The rearrangement uses TRBV19 and TRBJ1-1, with 7 bases identical to TRBD1. The ends lost 5 bases at V and 10 bases at J; junction bases unmatched: 13. The CDR3 totals 14 residues. In germline, CDR1 is LNHDA, CDR2 SQIVND (reference sequence). The DNA of the CDR3 is TGTGCCAGTAGTTCTACAGGGGCCACATTATCAGCTTTCTTT. Translation: CASSSTGATLSAFF.

V and J are TRBV5-1 and TRBJ2-3, with 9 bases aligning to TRBD1. The CDR3 is 15 amino acids. The germline gives CDR1 SGHRS, CDR2 YFSETQ. Losses at the gene ends were 5 bases for V and 6 bases for J; bases not matched to a gene: 10. The CDR3 nucleotides are TGCGCCAGCAGGCACAGGGGGCGCCCTGAGGATACGCAGTATTTT. Translation: CASRHRGRPEDTQYF. The complete variable domain, with remaining parts taken from reference TRBV5-1 and TRBJ2-3, reads KAGVTQTPRYLIKTRGQQVTLSCSPISGHRSVSWYQQTPGQGLQFLFEYFSETQRNKGNFPGRFSGRQFSNSRSEMNVSTLELGDSALYLCASRHRGRPEDTQYFGPGTRLTVL.

This clone was detected once. This chain joins TRBV7-9 and TRBJ2-5; TRBD1 agrees at 9 bases. The germline V gene encodes CDR1 SEHNR and CDR2 FQNEAQ (reference sequence). This CDR3 has 16 amino acids. V dropped 5 bases and J dropped 5; count of bases not matched to a gene: 12. The CDR3 sequence: CASSPSRTGARETQYF. CDR3 DNA: TGTGCCAGCAGCCCTAGCAGGACAGGGGCACGGGAGACCCAGTACTTC.

The J gene is TRBJ2-1, the V gene TRBV27, with 10 bases that match TRBD1. Germline CDR1 reads MNHEY; CDR2 reads SMNVEV (reference sequence). The CDR3 extends over 19 amino acids. V was clipped by 4 bases and J by 4 bases; unmatched bases: 16. As DNA, the CDR3 is TGTGCCAGCAGTTCCTCCGGGACAGGGGCATGGGGGGGATACAATGAGCAGTTCTTC. As protein: CASSSSGTGAWGGYNEQFF.

V gene TRBV7-9 combines with J gene TRBJ1-5, with TRBD1 matching 10 bases. J was trimmed by 0 bases and V by 1 base; bases with no gene match: 6. The CDR3 totals 18 residues. Germline CDR1 is SEHNR and CDR2 is FQNEAQ (reference sequence). CDR3 loop: CASSLVGTGASSNQPQHF. The CDR3 DNA sequence: TGTGCCAGCAGCTTAGTGGGGACAGGGGCGTCTAGCAATCAGCCCCAGCATTTT.

The V and J genes are TRBV5-1 and TRBJ2-7; 10 bases fit TRBD1. Losses at the gene ends were 1 base for V and 4 bases for J; bases not matched to a gene: 8. Per the germline V gene, CDR1 is SGHRS and CDR2 is YFSETQ. The CDR3 totals 16 residues. The CDR3 DNA reads TGCGCCAGCAGCTTGATCCCAGACAGGGGGCCATACGAGCAGTACTTC. Its translation is CASSLIPDRGPYEQYF.

The chain is built from TRBV10-3 and TRBJ1-2; 11 bases line up with TRBD1. There are 15 residues in the CDR3. Germline V gives CDR1 ENHRY, CDR2 SYGVKD. V gave up 3 bases and J gave up 8 bases; unmatched junction bases: 8. For the CDR3, the DNA is TGTGCCATCAGTGATTCGGACAGGGGGCGCCGGGGCTACACCTTC. Protein sequence: CAISDSDRGRRGYTF.

The chain links TRBV7-2 to TRBJ2-7, with TRBD2 identical over 7 bases. Unmatched junction bases numbered 7, after V lost 6 bases and J lost 2 bases. The germline V gene encodes CDR1 SGHTA and CDR2 FQGNSA. This CDR3 has 14 residues. CDR3 sequence: CASSPGLPTYEQYF. The CDR3 coding sequence is TGTGCCAGCAGTCCGGGACTACCCACCTACGAGCAGTACTTC.

The chain carries TRBV7-2 and TRBJ1-2; 8 bases are shared with TRBD1. V lost 5 bases and J lost 10; bases outside the gene matches: 12. Germline V gives CDR1 SGHTA, CDR2 FQGNSA. This CDR3 is 14 amino acids long. The CDR3 DNA sequence: TGTGCCAGCAGCGCAGATAGGACAGGGATGGCCTACACCTTC. As protein: CASSADRTGMAYTF.

This clone was found a few times. This same CDR3 is encoded by further DNA sequences in the sample. The chain carries TRBV5-1 and TRBJ1-5; TRBD1 matches 10 bases. This CDR3 has 14 residues. The ends lost 0 bases at V and 7 bases at J; junction bases unmatched: 1. Germline V gene sequence: CDR1 SGHRS, CDR2 YFSETQ. CDR3 loop: CASSLGDRGQPQHF. CDR3 nucleotide sequence: TGCGCCAGCAGCTTGGGGGACAGGGGACAGCCCCAGCATTTT.

The gene calls are TRBV6-4 and TRBJ1-2; tentatively, D is TRBD1 (6 bases). CDR1 and CDR2 from the germline V gene are MRHNA and SNTAGT. There are 16 residues in the CDR3. Between the trimmed V and J ends, which lost 3 bases and 4 bases, there was a span of 18 bases. CDR3: CASSEYDRPLSYGYTF. The DNA of the CDR3 is TGTGCCAGCAGTGAATACGACAGGCCCCTAAGCTATGGCTACACCTTC.